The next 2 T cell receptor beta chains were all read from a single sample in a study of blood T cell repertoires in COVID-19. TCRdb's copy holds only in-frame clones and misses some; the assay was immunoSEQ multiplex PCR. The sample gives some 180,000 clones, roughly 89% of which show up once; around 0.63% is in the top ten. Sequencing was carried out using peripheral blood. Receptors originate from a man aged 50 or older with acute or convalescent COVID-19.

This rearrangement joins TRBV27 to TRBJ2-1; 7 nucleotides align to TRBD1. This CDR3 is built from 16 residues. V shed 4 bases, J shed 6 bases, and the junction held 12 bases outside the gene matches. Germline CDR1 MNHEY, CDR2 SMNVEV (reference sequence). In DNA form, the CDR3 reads TGTGCCAGCAGTTCCGTAACAGGGGTGGCTACCAATGAGCAGTTCTTC. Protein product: CASSSVTGVATNEQFF.

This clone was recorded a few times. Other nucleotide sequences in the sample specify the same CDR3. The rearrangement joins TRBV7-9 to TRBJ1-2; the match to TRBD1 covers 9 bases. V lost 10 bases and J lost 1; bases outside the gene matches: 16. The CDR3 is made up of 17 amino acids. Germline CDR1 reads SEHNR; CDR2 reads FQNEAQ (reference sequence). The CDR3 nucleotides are TGTGCCACCGAGCCGCCAATTAACAGGGGGCTTAACTATGGCTACACCTTC. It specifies CATEPPINRGLNYGYTF. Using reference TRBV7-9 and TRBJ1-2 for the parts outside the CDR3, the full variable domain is DTGVSQNPRHKITKRGQNVTFRCDPISEHNRLYWYRQTLGQGPEFLTYFQNEAQLEKSRLLSDRFSAERPKGSFSTLEIQRTEQGDSAMYLCATEPPINRGLNYGYTFGSGTRLTVV.